This TCR beta chain was identified in a study of shared clonotypes between healthy human individuals. About the study: Three plates each covered CD4 naive and memory; CD8 naive two, CD8 memory one.

About this clone itself: The antigen remains undetermined.

Findings and caveats of the study: Clonotype sharing across a few donors was observed for roughly 5% of naive CD4 clonotypes.

The test was conducted at deep level. Assay: immunoSEQ multiplex PCR; the TCRdb copy retains only in-frame clones and omits some. The repertoire has approximately 2.3 million clones, just over 90% of them found once; the top ten carry 0.3% to 0.4%. Germline CDR1 reads SGHTA; CDR2 reads FQGNSA. This CDR3 spans 18 amino acids. Between the trimmed V and J ends, which lost 5 bases and 0 bases, there was a span of 19 bases. This chain links TRBV7-2 with TRBJ2-2, with TRBD1 as a possible D gene (5 bases). The receptor comes from a man between 18 and 35 years old in good health. Some clones in this sample may be carry-over from other donors' samples. Material for sequencing was naive CD4+ T cells from PBMCs. The subset denotes: CD45RA+ positively selected. CDR3 coding DNA: TGTGCCAGCAGCCACCCCCCTTGGGGCTTTACGAACACCGGGGAGCTGTTTTTT. It encodes CASSHPPWGFTNTGELFF.